A selection of T cell receptor beta chains follows, all from one sample in a study of cytomegalovirus exposure and HLA in healthy donors. Only in-frame clones appear in the TCRdb table, and some are missing; sequencing was by immunoSEQ multiplex PCR. This table has approximately 150,000 clones, over 70% appearing once. Sequenced material: PBMCs. The source of these receptors is a woman in her thirties or forties in good health and CMV-seronegative. CDR3s include the opening cysteine and the closing phenylalanine or tryptophan. A D gene is named only where the DNA matches it firmly. Clone size appears in some rows only: once, few, many, or a class for an expanded clone.

abundance	v_gene	j_gene	d_gene	CDR3nt	CDR3aa
few	TRBV5-1	TRBJ2-7	.	TGTGCCAGCAGCCCGAGCCGGGGCTACGAGCAGTACTTC	CASSPSRGYEQYF
few	TRBV7-9	TRBJ1-6	TRBD1	TGTTCCAGCACAAGACACTCCGGGACAGGGGAAGATTCACCCCTCCACTTT	CSSTRHSGTGEDSPLHF
.	TRBV27	TRBJ2-1	TRBD2	TGTGCCAGCTCGAGGACTAGCGGGAGACTCAATGAGCAGTTCTTC	CASSRTSGRLNEQFF
.	TRBV5-6	TRBJ2-7	.	TGTGCCAGCAGCTTGGAGAGCTACGAGCAGTACTTC	CASSLESYEQYF
.	TRBV10-1	TRBJ2-7	TRBD2	TGCGCCAGCAGAAGGACTAGCGGTATCTACGAGCAGTACTTC	CASRRTSGIYEQYF
.	TRBV7-2	TRBJ2-3	TRBD2	TGTGCCAGCAGCTTAGCGTTGCCGGGAGGGGATACGCAGTATTTT	CASSLALPGGDTQYF
once	TRBV9	TRBJ2-7	TRBD1	TGTGCCAGCAGCCTCGTCAGGGGGTCCTACGAGCAGTACTTC	CASSLVRGSYEQYF
.	TRBV28	TRBJ1-6	.	TGTGCCCTCACACGCGGGCCTAATTCACCCCTCCACTTT	CALTRGPNSPLHF
.	TRBV9	TRBJ2-3	.	TGTGCCAGCAGCGCCGGGGAATTTGGCACAGATACGCAGTATTTT	CASSAGEFGTDTQYF
few	TRBV9	TRBJ1-1	.	TGTGCCAGCGGGGGCGTTGCCCGTGGTGAAGCTTTCTTT	CASGGVARGEAFF
.	TRBV29-1	TRBJ2-5	.	TGCAGCGTTGAAATCCAGGGGACCCCGGGGACCCAGTACTTC	CSVEIQGTPGTQYF
.	TRBV14	TRBJ1-2	TRBD1	TGTGCCAGCAGCCTGCGGACAGGGGCCGACTATGGCTACACCTTC	CASSLRTGADYGYTF
.	TRBV7-2	TRBJ1-1	.	TGTGCCAGCAGCTTAGAAGGCAGAACTAATGAAGCTTTCTTT	CASSLEGRTNEAFF
.	TRBV7-6	TRBJ1-6	.	TGTGCCAGCAGCTTAGAGCAAAAGCATTCACCCCTCCACTTT	CASSLEQKHSPLHF
.	TRBV7-3	TRBJ1-3	.	TGTGCCAGCAGCTTAGGGGGCCCCCTCTCTGGAAACACCATATATTTT	CASSLGGPLSGNTIYF
.	TRBV6-5	TRBJ1-1	.	TGTGCCAGCAGCCGCGGGACCGAGGTACGGACTGAAGCTTTCTTT	CASSRGTEVRTEAFF
.	TRBV28	TRBJ2-2	.	TGTGCCAGCAGCCCATGGACACTTGCGAACACCGGGGAGCTGTTTTTT	CASSPWTLANTGELFF
.	TRBV4-3	TRBJ1-3	TRBD1	TGCGCCAGCAGCCACCCCGGGACAGCCCCTGGAAACACCATATATTTT	CASSHPGTAPGNTIYF
.	TRBV6-5	TRBJ1-4	TRBD1	TGTGCCAGCAGGACCAGGGGGCGAGGGAGTGAAAAACTGTTTTTT	CASRTRGRGSEKLFF
.	TRBV19	TRBJ2-5	TRBD1	TGTGCCAGTAGTATCGACAGGGGAAGTGGGGAGACCCAGTACTTC	CASSIDRGSGETQYF
.	TRBV19	TRBJ2-5	.	TGTGCCAGTAGTATCGCGGGGGCGCGAGAGACCCAGTACTTC	CASSIAGARETQYF
.	TRBV19	TRBJ2-7	TRBD1	TGTGCCAGTAGCCCTCTAGGACAGGGCGAGTACGAGCAGTACTTC	CASSPLGQGEYEQYF
.	TRBV6-5	TRBJ2-3	TRBD2	TGTGCCAGCAGTTTCGGACTAGCGGGAGATACGCAGTATTTT	CASSFGLAGDTQYF
.	TRBV7-4	TRBJ1-5	TRBD1	TGTGCCAGCAGCCCGACAGGGAATGGGCAGCCCCAGCATTTT	CASSPTGNGQPQHF